These 18 T cell receptor beta chains share one sample of origin, sequenced in a study of human T cells and chemical hapten exposure. TCRdb called the 5' RACE reads again in MiXCR, with one record for every CDR3 protein. The sample carries about 80,000 distinct CDR3 sequences, around 15% recorded once. Extraction yielded total RNA from whole blood (unfractionated). All receptors come from a female donor in good health.

This clonotype was counted only a few times. The V gene is TRBV19, the J gene TRBJ2-1; 7 bases are a match to TRBD2. This CDR3 has 15 residues. The V segment lost 6 bases and the J segment 6 bases; nucleotides outside the gene matches: 11. Germline lookup yields CDR1 LNHDA and CDR2 SQIVND (reference sequence). CDR3 DNA: TGTGCCAGTAGACTCAGGATAGCGGGCCGCAATGAGCAGTTCTTC. Protein sequence: CASRLRIAGRNEQFF.

The chain is built from TRBV5-5 and TRBJ2-1, with 9 bases matching TRBD2. The CDR3 sequence is 20 residues long. Germline trimming cut 4 bases from V and 1 base from J; bases unmatched to any gene: 18. Germline-derived CDR1 and CDR2 are SGHKS and YYEKEE (reference sequence). The CDR3 reads CASSGNSSEREASSYNEQFF. CDR3 sequence (DNA): TGTGCCAGCAGCGGGAACTCTAGCGAGCGGGAGGCCTCATCCTACAATGAGCAGTTCTTC.

This clonotype was observed a few times. The chain has TRBV14 and TRBJ1-1, with 7 bases that match TRBD1. The J segment lost 5 bases and the V segment lost 4 bases, leaving 7 bases of the junction unmatched. CDR1 SGHDN and CDR2 FVKESK come from the germline V gene. This CDR3 has 14 residues. The DNA for the CDR3 is TGTGCCAGCAGCCGGAGCCTACAGGGGACTGAAGCTTTCTTT. Translating it yields CASSRSLQGTEAFF.

The chain couples TRBV3-1 to TRBJ2-2, with 8 bases fitting TRBD2. The junction had 8 bases not matched to a gene; V was cut back by 8 bases and J by 0 bases. The CDR3 is 16 residues long. Germline V CDR1 and CDR2: LGHDT, YNNKEL (reference sequence). CDR3 sequence: CASGVRGLANTGELFF. In nucleotides, the CDR3 is TGTGCCAGCGGGGTCCGGGGACTAGCGAACACCGGGGAGCTGTTTTTT. The complete variable domain, with remaining parts taken from reference TRBV3-1 and TRBJ2-2, reads DTAVSQTPKYLVTQMGNDKSIKCEQNLGHDTMYWYKQDSKKFLKIMFSYNNKELIINETVPNRFSPKSPDKAHLNLHINSLELGDSAVYFCASGVRGLANTGELFFGEGSRLTVL.

The J gene is TRBJ2-5, the V gene TRBV29-1; no reliable D call. From germline, CDR1 is SQVTM and CDR2 ANQGSEA. The ends were cut back, 2 bases at V and 4 bases at J, with 11 bases in the middle. This CDR3 contains 13 residues. The CDR3 loop reads CSVETLVPETQYF. Written as DNA, the CDR3 is TGCAGCGTTGAAACCCTAGTCCCAGAGACCCAGTACTTC.

This clonotype was seen a handful of times. This chain connects TRBV4-3 to TRBJ2-1; 12 nucleotides match TRBD2. The CDR3 length is 16 residues. Germline V gene data show CDR1 as LGHNA and CDR2 as YSLEER. The V segment lost 0 bases and the J segment 7 bases; nucleotides outside the gene matches: 4. The CDR3 nucleotides are TGCGCCAGCAGCCAAGATCTAGCGGGGGGGTTGAATGAGCAGTTCTTC. It translates to CASSQDLAGGLNEQFF.

A few counts support this clonotype. The chain carries TRBV24-1 and TRBJ2-7; 10 positions agree with TRBD1. V dropped 5 bases and J dropped 3; count of bases not matched to a gene: 3. The CDR3 runs 14 residues. Germline V gene data show CDR1 as KGHDR and CDR2 as SFDVKD. CDR3: CATSAGTGDYEQYF. CDR3 in DNA: TGTGCCACCAGTGCCGGGACAGGGGACTACGAGCAGTACTTC.

The rearrangement uses TRBV7-2 and TRBJ2-5; D not certain. This CDR3 has 12 residues. With 1 base removed from V and 5 bases from J, the gap between germline ends came to 5 bases. Germline-derived CDR1 and CDR2 are SGHTA and FQGNSA. The CDR3 loop reads CASSLGAETQYF. Here the CDR3 DNA reads TGTGCCAGCAGCTTAGGGGCCGAGACCCAGTACTTC.

This clonotype has a count of ten or more. This chain links TRBV5-1 with TRBJ1-1; 7 nucleotides align to TRBD1. The V segment lost 4 bases and the J segment 1 base; nucleotides outside the gene matches: 4. The germline CDR1 and CDR2 sequences are SGHRS and YFSETQ. The CDR3 is 14 amino acids. CDR3 protein: CASSAQGTNTEAFF. CDR3 sequence (DNA): TGCGCCAGCAGCGCACAGGGGACGAACACTGAAGCTTTCTTT.

The chain uses TRBV7-8 and TRBJ2-7, with TRBD2 matching over 9 bases. There are 16 residues in the CDR3. The J segment lost 0 bases and the V segment lost 4 bases, leaving 7 bases of the junction unmatched. CDR1 SGHVS and CDR2 FQNEAQ come from the germline V gene. The CDR3 nucleotides are TGTGCCAGCAGCTCCTCCCGGACTAGCGCCTCCTACGAGCAGTACTTC. Translation: CASSSSRTSASYEQYF. The whole variable domain, remainder taken from reference TRBV7-8 and TRBJ2-7, is GAGVSQSPRYKVAKRGQDVALRCDPISGHVSLFWYQQALGQGPEFLTYFQNEAQLDKSGLPSDRFFAERPEGSVSTLKIQRTQQEDSAVYLCASSSSRTSASYEQYFGPGTRLTVT.

The chain has TRBV29-1 and TRBJ2-1; 13 bases line up with TRBD2. The CDR3 spans 13 residues. Germline V gene data show CDR1 as SQVTM and CDR2 as ANQGSEA. Losses at the gene ends were 7 bases for V and 9 bases for J; bases not matched to a gene: 6. This chain's CDR3 is CSGGLAGAGEQFF. The CDR3, as DNA: TGCAGCGGTGGACTAGCGGGAGCGGGTGAGCAGTTCTTC.

The chain links TRBV5-4 to TRBJ2-5; 8 bases fit TRBD2. This CDR3 comprises 14 residues. Germline values: CDR1 SGHNT, CDR2 YYREEE (reference sequence). V was clipped by 4 bases and J by 7 bases; unmatched bases: 9. CDR3 nucleotides: TGTGCCAGCAGCCCCGGGGGACGGGAGGGGACCCAGTACTTC. Its translation: CASSPGGREGTQYF.

V usage is TRBV2 and J usage is TRBJ2-1, with TRBD2 matching 10 bases. V trimming: 1 base; J trimming: 6 bases; junction bases outside the gene matches: 6. Germline V CDR1 and CDR2: SNHLY, FYNNEI. This CDR3 is built from 16 residues. The CDR3 loop is CASSEGRASGSNEQFF. The CDR3 nucleotides read TGTGCCAGCAGTGAAGGAAGGGCTAGCGGGAGCAATGAGCAGTTCTTC.

This clonotype occurred a few times. This chain connects TRBV2 to TRBJ1-2; D gene uncertain. The CDR3 has 15 amino acids. The germline V and J ends were trimmed by 2 bases and 2 bases, with 12 bases remaining between them. Looked up from germline, CDR1 is SNHLY and CDR2 is FYNNEI. The CDR3 loop is CASSEQPGPNYGYTF. The CDR3 bases are TGTGCCAGCAGTGAACAGCCGGGCCCAAACTATGGCTACACCTTC. The full variable domain, with the rest looked up from reference TRBV2 and TRBJ1-2, is EPEVTQTPSHQVTQMGQEVILRCVPISNHLYFYWYRQILGQKVEFLVSFYNNEISEKSEIFDDQFSVERPDGSNFTLKIRSTKLEDSAMYFCASSEQPGPNYGYTFGSGTRLTVV.

This clonotype was found a few times. The rearrangement joins TRBV5-6 to TRBJ1-5; weak D call: TRBD1 (5 bases). V was shortened by 1 base and J by 6 bases, with 11 bases between the two germline ends. The CDR3 is made up of 14 amino acids. The germline V gene encodes CDR1 SGHDT and CDR2 YYEEEE. The CDR3 here is CASSLYRGGQPQHF. CDR3 nucleotide sequence: TGTGCCAGCAGCTTGTATAGGGGAGGTCAGCCCCAGCATTTT.

The chain joins TRBV20-1 to TRBJ1-2, with TRBD1 matching 9 bases. The length of the CDR3 is 14 residues. The germline V gene has CDR1 DFQATT and CDR2 SNEGSKA (reference sequence). The junction had 6 bases not matched to a gene; V was cut back by 5 bases and J by 2 bases. CDR3 loop: CSAPGQGKNYGYTF. DNA of the CDR3: TGCAGTGCTCCGGGACAGGGAAAAAACTATGGCTACACCTTC.

This clonotype was counted only a few times. The genes are TRBV27 and TRBJ1-2; a possible D gene is TRBD1 (6 bases). This CDR3 contains 16 residues. CDR1 MNHEY and CDR2 SMNVEV come from the germline V gene (reference sequence). Deletions cut 1 base from V and 5 bases from J, with 17 bases between. The CDR3 DNA reads TGTGCCAGCAGTTTATATCCGACAGGAGGGCCTTATGGCTACACCTTC. Residues: CASSLYPTGGPYGYTF.

The rearrangement joins TRBV6-5 to TRBJ1-1, with a tentative D call TRBD1 (5 bases). The germline V and J ends were trimmed by 5 bases and 6 bases, with 22 bases remaining between them. The CDR3 length is 16 residues. Germline V gene sequence: CDR1 MNHEY, CDR2 SVGAGI. This CDR3 reads CASSKDQGRFNPEAFF. CDR3 bases: TGTGCCAGCAGTAAAGATCAGGGTCGGTTTAATCCTGAAGCTTTCTTT.